The 7 T cell receptor beta chains below were found in one sample sequenced in a study of T cells in Graves' hyperthyroidism and ophthalmopathy. Amplification of TCR beta CDR3 regions used RNA as the template. Primed by the HTBI set, a first-round RT-PCR was run on the TCR CDR3. MiXCR, applied by TCRdb to the multiplex PCR reads, yields one record per CDR3 protein. The profile shows around 700,000 distinct CDR3 sequences, approximately 36% of them singletons. Sequencing used blood. These receptors were taken from a woman in her forties with Graves' hyperthyroidism.

This clonotype was observed at least ten times. V usage is TRBV19 and J usage is TRBJ1-5; 8 bases fit TRBD1. CDR3 length equals 15 residues. The germline CDR1 and CDR2 sequences are LNHDA and SQIVND (reference sequence). V shed 5 bases and J 6 bases; nucleotides not matched to a gene: 9. The CDR3 sequence: CASSAGQGKFQPQHF. In DNA form, the CDR3 reads TGTGCCAGTAGTGCCGGACAGGGAAAATTTCAGCCCCAGCATTTT.

V gene TRBV25-1 combines with J gene TRBJ2-3, with 7 positions matching TRBD2. The germline V gene encodes CDR1 MGHDK and CDR2 SYGVNS. The CDR3 extends over 17 amino acids. The V gene end was trimmed by 10 bases and the J gene end by 0 bases; junction bases not matched to a gene: 16. Here the CDR3 DNA reads TGTGCCAAGAGTGGGGCTGTGCATAGCGGGAGCACAGATACGCAGTATTTT. It is translated as CAKSGAVHSGSTDTQYF.

This clonotype was counted only a few times. This chain links TRBV19 with TRBJ2-5; either TRBD1 or TRBD2 may fit D (6 bases each). Trimming removed 6 bases from V and 9 bases from J, with 11 bases in between. The CDR3 consists of 11 residues. Per the germline V gene, CDR1 is LNHDA and CDR2 is SQIVND (reference sequence). This CDR3 is CASSEEGAQYF. The CDR3 coding sequence is TGTGCCAGTAGCGAGGAGGGGGCCCAGTACTTC.

This clonotype was counted many times. The genes are TRBV7-9 and TRBJ1-1, with D unresolved. The CDR3 extends over 14 amino acids. Trimming took off 1 base at V and 4 bases at J, with 10 bases between the two ends. The germline gives CDR1 SEHNR, CDR2 FQNEAQ (reference sequence). The CDR3 DNA follows: TGTGCCAGCAGCTTAGGCGGTGCTATCACTGAAGCTTTCTTT. Its translation is CASSLGGAITEAFF.

This sequence joins TRBV15 and TRBJ2-6, with a tentative D call TRBD1 (5 bases). The V gene lost 3 bases and the J gene lost 0 bases, with 12 bases spanning the gap. Germline V gene data show CDR1 as LNHNV and CDR2 as YYDKDF (reference sequence). This CDR3 has 17 amino acids. CDR3 nucleotide sequence: TGTGCCACCAGCAGTGTAGGACACAACTCTGGGGCCAACGTCCTGACTTTC. It translates to CATSSVGHNSGANVLTF.

This clonotype turned up a few times. The V and J genes are TRBV11-2 and TRBJ1-5, with unresolved D. CDR3 length equals 17 residues. Germline CDR1 is SGHAT and CDR2 is FQNNGV. Deletions cut 1 base from V and 1 base from J, with 14 bases between. This CDR3 is CASSLGMGSGSNQPQHF. The CDR3 DNA follows: TGTGCCAGCAGCTTAGGAATGGGCTCGGGCAGCAATCAGCCCCAGCATTTT.

V usage is TRBV7-9 and J usage is TRBJ1-1; no clear D. The CDR3 spans 15 residues. Trimming removed 2 bases from V and 0 bases from J, with 10 bases in between. Germline V CDR1 and CDR2: SEHNR, FQNEAQ (reference sequence). This CDR3 is CASSLSGMVNTEAFF. The CDR3 nucleotides read TGTGCCAGCAGCTTATCCGGGATGGTGAACACTGAAGCTTTCTTT.